The rows below give T cell receptor beta chains drawn from one sample of a study of OX40 agonist ivuxolimab in advanced cancers. Clones were sequenced by immunoSEQ multiplex PCR, and TCRdb holds only the in-frame ones, with some missing. The repertoire holds about 42,000 clones, 86% seen once, with around 10% in the top ten. The source was CD4+ or CD8+ T cells sorted from blood, collected in a trial of the OX40 agonist ivuxolimab. These receptors were collected from an adult with an advanced solid tumor such as melanoma, head and neck, liver or kidney cancer. Both conserved end residues are part of each CDR3. Each record gives: clone size, CDR3 length, V gene, D gene, J gene, CDR3 DNA, CDR3 protein. A D gene is named only where the DNA matches it firmly. Size tells how often a clone was seen (once, few, many) or the class of an expanded clone, and some rows leave it out.

clone size: .; CDR3 length: 14; V gene: TRBV28; D gene: .; J gene: TRBJ2-7; CDR3 DNA: TGTGCCAGCAGTTTCCCGGGTGGACCCTACGAGCAGTACTTC; CDR3 protein: CASSFPGGPYEQYF
clone size: .; CDR3 length: 16; V gene: TRBV19; D gene: .; J gene: TRBJ2-5; CDR3 DNA: TGTGCCAGTAGTGTTCAGGTCCTGGGCCACCAAGAGACCCAGTACTTC; CDR3 protein: CASSVQVLGHQETQYF
clone size: .; CDR3 length: 13; V gene: TRBV10-3; D gene: TRBD1; J gene: TRBJ2-5; CDR3 DNA: TGTGCCAAAACAGGGGGCGGGGAGGATACCCAGTACTTC; CDR3 protein: CAKTGGGEDTQYF
clone size: .; CDR3 length: 14; V gene: TRBV18; D gene: .; J gene: TRBJ1-1; CDR3 DNA: TGTGCCAGCTCGGGCCCTGGGGGGGACACTGAAGCTTTCTTT; CDR3 protein: CASSGPGGDTEAFF
clone size: .; CDR3 length: 17; V gene: TRBV7-9; D gene: TRBD1; J gene: TRBJ1-5; CDR3 DNA: TGTGCCAGCAGCACCGAAGGCCGACAGGGGGTGGGACAGCCCCAGCATTTT; CDR3 protein: CASSTEGRQGVGQPQHF
clone size: once; CDR3 length: 14; V gene: TRBV13; D gene: .; J gene: TRBJ2-3; CDR3 DNA: TGTGCCAGCAGCTTAGCGGGAGCCCCGGATACGCAGTATTTT; CDR3 protein: CASSLAGAPDTQYF
clone size: .; CDR3 length: 13; V gene: TRBV2; D gene: .; J gene: TRBJ1-5; CDR3 DNA: TGTGCCAGCAGTGACTGGGGTGGTCAGCCCCAGCATTTT; CDR3 protein: CASSDWGGQPQHF
clone size: .; CDR3 length: 13; V gene: TRBV4-1; D gene: .; J gene: TRBJ2-7; CDR3 DNA: TGCGCCAGCAGCCAAGATGCTGGGGACGAGCAGTACTTC; CDR3 protein: CASSQDAGDEQYF
clone size: .; CDR3 length: 15; V gene: TRBV5-4; D gene: TRBD2; J gene: TRBJ2-1; CDR3 DNA: TGTGCCAGCAGCTTCAAGCGGGAGACCTACAATGAGCAGTTCTTC; CDR3 protein: CASSFKRETYNEQFF
clone size: .; CDR3 length: 13; V gene: TRBV27; D gene: .; J gene: TRBJ2-1; CDR3 DNA: TGTGCCAGCAGTTTAAGCGCCAACAATGAGCAGTTCTTC; CDR3 protein: CASSLSANNEQFF
clone size: few; CDR3 length: 14; V gene: TRBV9; D gene: TRBD1; J gene: TRBJ2-1; CDR3 DNA: TGTGCCAGCAGCTCTCGACAGGGATACAATGAGCAGTTCTTC; CDR3 protein: CASSSRQGYNEQFF
clone size: .; CDR3 length: 16; V gene: TRBV4-3; D gene: .; J gene: TRBJ1-4; CDR3 DNA: TGCGCCAGCAGCCAAGACAGATTTTCAACTAATGAAAAACTGTTTTTT; CDR3 protein: CASSQDRFSTNEKLFF
clone size: .; CDR3 length: 13; V gene: TRBV6-6; D gene: .; J gene: TRBJ2-1; CDR3 DNA: TGTGCCAGCAGGTCCGACAGGAGCAATGAGCAGTTCTTC; CDR3 protein: CASRSDRSNEQFF
clone size: once; CDR3 length: 17; V gene: TRBV10-3; D gene: TRBD1; J gene: TRBJ2-2; CDR3 DNA: TGTGCCATCAGTGAGCCCGGACAGGGATCGAACACCGGGGAGCTGTTTTTT; CDR3 protein: CAISEPGQGSNTGELFF
clone size: .; CDR3 length: 12; V gene: TRBV15; D gene: .; J gene: TRBJ2-7; CDR3 DNA: TGTGCCACCAGTCCCAACTCCTACGAGCAGTACTTC; CDR3 protein: CATSPNSYEQYF
clone size: few; CDR3 length: 14; V gene: TRBV5-6; D gene: .; J gene: TRBJ1-3; CDR3 DNA: TGTGCCAGCAGTCAGGGCGTCTCTGGAAACACCATATATTTT; CDR3 protein: CASSQGVSGNTIYF
clone size: .; CDR3 length: 15; V gene: TRBV7-9; D gene: .; J gene: TRBJ2-7; CDR3 DNA: TGTGCCAGCAGCTTAGGGACAGCCGGCTCCTACGAGCAGTACTTC; CDR3 protein: CASSLGTAGSYEQYF
clone size: .; CDR3 length: 13; V gene: TRBV5-1; D gene: TRBD1; J gene: TRBJ2-7; CDR3 DNA: TGCGCCAGCAGCGACACAGGGGCCGGCGAGCAGTACTTC; CDR3 protein: CASSDTGAGEQYF
clone size: .; CDR3 length: 17; V gene: TRBV19; D gene: TRBD1; J gene: TRBJ1-4; CDR3 DNA: TGTGCCAGTAGTACCGGGACAGGGGTTGCAACTAATGAAAAACTGTTTTTT; CDR3 protein: CASSTGTGVATNEKLFF
clone size: .; CDR3 length: 13; V gene: TRBV7-8; D gene: .; J gene: TRBJ2-1; CDR3 DNA: TGTGCCAGCAGCTTAGGAGAAGGCGATGAGCAGTTCTTC; CDR3 protein: CASSLGEGDEQFF
clone size: .; CDR3 length: 13; V gene: TRBV10-3; D gene: .; J gene: TRBJ1-1; CDR3 DNA: TGTGCCATCAGTGAGCTGGGTTCCACTGAAGCTTTCTTT; CDR3 protein: CAISELGSTEAFF
clone size: .; CDR3 length: 16; V gene: TRBV29-1; D gene: .; J gene: TRBJ2-2; CDR3 DNA: TGCAGCGTTGAAGATGGGAGCGAAACGAACACCGGGGAGCTGTTTTTT; CDR3 protein: CSVEDGSETNTGELFF
clone size: once; CDR3 length: 15; V gene: TRBV13; D gene: TRBD2; J gene: TRBJ2-7; CDR3 DNA: TGTGCCAGCAGCCTCTTTAGCGGGAGCGACGACGAGCAGTACTTC; CDR3 protein: CASSLFSGSDDEQYF
clone size: .; CDR3 length: 15; V gene: TRBV4-1; D gene: .; J gene: TRBJ1-5; CDR3 DNA: TGCGCCAGCAGCCAAGTCGACAGCCCCAATCAGCCCCAGCATTTT; CDR3 protein: CASSQVDSPNQPQHF
clone size: .; CDR3 length: 17; V gene: TRBV13; D gene: TRBD2; J gene: TRBJ2-7; CDR3 DNA: TGTGCCAGCAGCAACCATGGCTCCGGGAGCGGGGCCTACGAGCAGTACTTC; CDR3 protein: CASSNHGSGSGAYEQYF
clone size: .; CDR3 length: 15; V gene: TRBV4-1; D gene: .; J gene: TRBJ1-5; CDR3 DNA: TGCGCCAGCAGCCAAGGGGCTGCAAGCAATCAGCCCCAGCATTTT; CDR3 protein: CASSQGAASNQPQHF